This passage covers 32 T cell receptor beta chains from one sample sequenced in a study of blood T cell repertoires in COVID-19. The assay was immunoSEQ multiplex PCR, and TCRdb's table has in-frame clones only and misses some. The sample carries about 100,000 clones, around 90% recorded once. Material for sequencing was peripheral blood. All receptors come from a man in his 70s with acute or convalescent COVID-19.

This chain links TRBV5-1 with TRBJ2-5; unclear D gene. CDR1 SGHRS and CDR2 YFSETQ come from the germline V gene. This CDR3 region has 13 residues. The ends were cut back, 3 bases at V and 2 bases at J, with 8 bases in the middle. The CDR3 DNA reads TGCGCCAGCAGCTGGCTCCCTCAAGAGACCCAGTACTTC. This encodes CASSWLPQETQYF.

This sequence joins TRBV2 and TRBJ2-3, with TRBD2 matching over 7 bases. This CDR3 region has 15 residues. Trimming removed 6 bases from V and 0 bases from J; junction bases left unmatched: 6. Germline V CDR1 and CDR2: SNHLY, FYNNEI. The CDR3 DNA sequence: TGTGCCAGCAGCTTGCGGGGGACTAGCACAGATACGCAGTATTTT. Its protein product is CASSLRGTSTDTQYF.

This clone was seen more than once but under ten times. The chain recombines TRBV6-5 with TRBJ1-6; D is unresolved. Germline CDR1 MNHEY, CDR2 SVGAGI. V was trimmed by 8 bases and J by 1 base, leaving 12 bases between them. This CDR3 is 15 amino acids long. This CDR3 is CASGSGWSYNSPLHF. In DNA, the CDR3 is TGTGCCAGCGGGTCGGGTTGGTCCTATAATTCACCCCTCCACTTT.

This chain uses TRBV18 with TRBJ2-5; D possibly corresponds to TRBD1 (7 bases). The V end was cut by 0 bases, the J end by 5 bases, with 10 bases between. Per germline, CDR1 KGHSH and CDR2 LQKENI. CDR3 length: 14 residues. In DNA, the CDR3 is TGTGCCAGCTCACCACCGCCAGGGGGGGAGACCCAGTACTTC. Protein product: CASSPPPGGETQYF.

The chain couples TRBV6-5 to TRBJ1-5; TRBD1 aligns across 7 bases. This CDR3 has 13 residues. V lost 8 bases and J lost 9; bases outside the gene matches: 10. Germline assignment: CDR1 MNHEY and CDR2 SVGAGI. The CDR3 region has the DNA TGTGCCAGCGGGACAGTTTCGCAGGGGCCCCAGCATTTT. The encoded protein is CASGTVSQGPQHF.

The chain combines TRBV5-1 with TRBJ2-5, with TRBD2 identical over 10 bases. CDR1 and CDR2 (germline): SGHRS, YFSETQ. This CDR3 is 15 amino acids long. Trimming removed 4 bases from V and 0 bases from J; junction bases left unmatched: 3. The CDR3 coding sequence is TGCGCCAGCAGCAGAGGACTAGCGGACCAAGAGACCCAGTACTTC. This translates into CASSRGLADQETQYF. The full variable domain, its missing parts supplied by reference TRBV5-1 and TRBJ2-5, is KAGVTQTPRYLIKTRGQQVTLSCSPISGHRSVSWYQQTPGQGLQFLFEYFSETQRNKGNFPGRFSGRQFSNSRSEMNVSTLELGDSALYLCASSRGLADQETQYFGPGTRLLVL.

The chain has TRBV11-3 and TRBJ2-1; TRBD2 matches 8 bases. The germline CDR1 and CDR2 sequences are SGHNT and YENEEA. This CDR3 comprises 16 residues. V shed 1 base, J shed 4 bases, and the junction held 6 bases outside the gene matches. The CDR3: CASSLVASGFYNEQFF. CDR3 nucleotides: TGTGCCAGCAGCTTAGTGGCTAGCGGGTTTTACAATGAGCAGTTCTTC.

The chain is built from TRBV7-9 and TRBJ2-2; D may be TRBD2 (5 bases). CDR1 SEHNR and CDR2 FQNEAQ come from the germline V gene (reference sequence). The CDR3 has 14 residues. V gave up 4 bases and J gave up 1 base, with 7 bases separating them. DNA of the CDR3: TGTGCCAGCAGCTCCGGACTGAACACCGGGGAGCTGTTTTTT. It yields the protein CASSSGLNTGELFF. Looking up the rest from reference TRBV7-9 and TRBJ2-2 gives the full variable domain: DTGVSQNPRHKITKRGQNVTFRCDPISEHNRLYWYRQTLGQGPEFLTYFQNEAQLEKSRLLSDRFSAERPKGSFSTLEIQRTEQGDSAMYLCASSSGLNTGELFFGEGSRLTVL.

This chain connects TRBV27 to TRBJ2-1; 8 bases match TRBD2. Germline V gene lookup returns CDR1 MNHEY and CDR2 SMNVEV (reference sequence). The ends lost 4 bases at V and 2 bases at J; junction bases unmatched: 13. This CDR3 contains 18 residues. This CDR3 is CASSSARIAGSTYNEQFF. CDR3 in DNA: TGTGCCAGCAGTTCTGCCAGGATAGCGGGATCGACCTACAATGAGCAGTTCTTC.

CDR3 amino acids: CASSLPSGNYGYTF. The CDR3 region has the DNA TGTGCCAGCAGTCTCCCTAGCGGAAACTATGGCTACACCTTC. The genes are TRBV6-5 and TRBJ1-2; D is unclear. The CDR3 is 14 residues long. Per the germline V gene, CDR1 is MNHEY and CDR2 is SVGAGI. Trimming left V 5 bases short and J 2 bases short, with 12 bases between.

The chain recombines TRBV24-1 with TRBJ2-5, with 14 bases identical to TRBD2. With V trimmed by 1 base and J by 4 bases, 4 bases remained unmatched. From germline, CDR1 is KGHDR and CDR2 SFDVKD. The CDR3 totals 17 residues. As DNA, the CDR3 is TGTGCCACCAGTGATTTAACGACTAGCGGGAGGGGAGAGACCCAGTACTTC. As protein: CATSDLTTSGRGETQYF.

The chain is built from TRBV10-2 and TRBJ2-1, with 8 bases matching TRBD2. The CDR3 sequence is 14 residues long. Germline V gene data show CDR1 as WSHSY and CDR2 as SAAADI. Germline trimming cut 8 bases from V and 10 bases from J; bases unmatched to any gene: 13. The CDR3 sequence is CASLGGAGFKEQFF. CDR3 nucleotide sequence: TGCGCCAGCCTCGGGGGGGCCGGTTTCAAGGAGCAGTTCTTC.

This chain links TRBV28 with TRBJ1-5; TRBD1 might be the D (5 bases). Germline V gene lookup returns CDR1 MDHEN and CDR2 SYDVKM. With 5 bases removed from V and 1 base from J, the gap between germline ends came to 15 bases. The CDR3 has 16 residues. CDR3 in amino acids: CASSLGGIISNQPQHF. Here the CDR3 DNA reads TGTGCCAGCAGTCTGGGGGGGATAATAAGCAATCAGCCCCAGCATTTT.

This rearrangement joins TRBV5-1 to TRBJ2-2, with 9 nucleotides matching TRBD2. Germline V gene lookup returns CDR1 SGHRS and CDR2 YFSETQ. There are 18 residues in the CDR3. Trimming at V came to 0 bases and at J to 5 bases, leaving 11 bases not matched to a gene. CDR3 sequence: CASSLGSAGGPKTGELFF. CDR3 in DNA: TGCGCCAGCAGCTTGGGGTCGGCGGGAGGGCCAAAGACCGGGGAGCTGTTTTTT.

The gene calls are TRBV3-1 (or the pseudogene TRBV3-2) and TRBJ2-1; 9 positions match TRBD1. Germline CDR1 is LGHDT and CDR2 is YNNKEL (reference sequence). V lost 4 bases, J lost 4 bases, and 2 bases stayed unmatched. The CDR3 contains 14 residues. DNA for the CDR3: TGTGCCAGCAGCCTCGGGACAGGGTACAATGAGCAGTTCTTC. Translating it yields CASSLGTGYNEQFF.

CDR3 in amino acids: CASSFSPGTDTQYF. CDR3 nucleotides: TGTGCCAGCAGCTTCAGTCCCGGCACAGATACGCAGTATTTT. The chain is built from TRBV7-3 and TRBJ2-3; D unresolved. Trimming removed 3 bases from V and 1 base from J, with 8 bases in between. CDR1 SGHTA and CDR2 FQGTGA come from the germline V gene. This CDR3 region has 14 residues. Drawing the rest from reference TRBV7-3 and TRBJ2-3, the complete variable domain is GAGVSQTPSNKVTEKGKYVELRCDPISGHTALYWYRQSLGQGPEFLIYFQGTGAADDSGLPNDRFFAVRPEGSVSTLKIQRTERGDSAVYLCASSFSPGTDTQYFGPGTRLTVL.

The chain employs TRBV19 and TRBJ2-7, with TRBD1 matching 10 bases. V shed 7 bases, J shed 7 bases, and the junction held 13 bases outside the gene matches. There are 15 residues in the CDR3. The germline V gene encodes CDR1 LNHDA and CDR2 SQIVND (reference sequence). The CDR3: CASNLPGQGIGEQYF. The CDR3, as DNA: TGTGCCAGTAACCTACCGGGACAGGGGATCGGGGAGCAGTACTTC.

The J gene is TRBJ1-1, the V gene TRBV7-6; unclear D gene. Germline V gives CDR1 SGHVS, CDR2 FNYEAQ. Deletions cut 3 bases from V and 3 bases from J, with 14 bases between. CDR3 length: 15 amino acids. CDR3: CASSFSPAPDTEAFF. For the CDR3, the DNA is TGTGCCAGCAGCTTTTCTCCCGCTCCGGACACTGAAGCTTTCTTT.

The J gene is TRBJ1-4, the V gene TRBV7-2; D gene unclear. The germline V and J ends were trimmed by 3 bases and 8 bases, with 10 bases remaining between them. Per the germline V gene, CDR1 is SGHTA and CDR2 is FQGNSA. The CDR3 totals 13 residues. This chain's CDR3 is CASSLNRREKLFF. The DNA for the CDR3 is TGTGCCAGCAGCTTGAACAGACGAGAAAAACTGTTTTTT. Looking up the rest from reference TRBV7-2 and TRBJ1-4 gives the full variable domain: GAGVSQSPSNKVTEKGKDVELRCDPISGHTALYWYRQSLGQGLEFLIYFQGNSAPDKSGLPSDRFSAERTGGSVSTLTIQRTQQEDSAVYLCASSLNRREKLFFGSGTQLSVL.

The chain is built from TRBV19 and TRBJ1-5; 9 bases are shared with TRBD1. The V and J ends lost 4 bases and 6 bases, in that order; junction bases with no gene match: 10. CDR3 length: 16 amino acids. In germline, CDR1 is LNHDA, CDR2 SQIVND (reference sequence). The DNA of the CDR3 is TGTGCCAGTAGTACCTCCGGGACAGGGACAATTCAGCCCCAGCATTTT. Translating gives CASSTSGTGTIQPQHF.

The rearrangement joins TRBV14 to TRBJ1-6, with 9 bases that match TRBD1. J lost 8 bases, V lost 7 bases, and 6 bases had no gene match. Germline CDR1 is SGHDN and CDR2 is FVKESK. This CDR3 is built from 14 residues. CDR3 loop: CASKGGQGHSPLHF. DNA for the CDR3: TGTGCCAGCAAAGGGGGACAGGGACATTCACCCCTCCACTTT.

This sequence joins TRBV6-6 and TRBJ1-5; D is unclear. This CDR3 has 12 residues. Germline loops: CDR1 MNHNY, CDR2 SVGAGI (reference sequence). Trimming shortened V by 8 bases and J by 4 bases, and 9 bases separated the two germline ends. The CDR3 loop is CASCRQNQPQHF. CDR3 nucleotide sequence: TGTGCCAGCTGTCGGCAGAATCAGCCCCAGCATTTT.

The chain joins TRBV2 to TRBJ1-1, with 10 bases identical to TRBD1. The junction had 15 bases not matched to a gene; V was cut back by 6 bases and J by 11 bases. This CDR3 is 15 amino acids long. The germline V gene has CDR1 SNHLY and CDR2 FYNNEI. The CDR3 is CASSRPGQGSLRAFF. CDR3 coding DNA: TGTGCCAGCAGCAGACCGGGACAGGGGTCCTTAAGGGCTTTCTTT.

This CDR3 is CAWSVGIGGQPMNTEAFF. The CDR3 DNA reads as TGTGCCTGGAGTGTTGGGATAGGGGGACAGCCGATGAACACTGAAGCTTTCTTT. This chain links TRBV30 with TRBJ1-1; 7 bases map to TRBD1. Germline-derived CDR1 and CDR2 are GTSNPN and SVGIG (reference sequence). V was pared by 0 bases and J by 0 bases, with 13 bases of the junction left unmatched. This CDR3 has 18 residues. The full variable domain, its missing parts supplied by reference TRBV30 and TRBJ1-1, is SQTIHQWPATLVQPVGSPLSLECTVEGTSNPNLYWYRQAAGRGLQLLFYSVGIGQISSEVPQNLSASRPQDRQFILSSKKLLLSDSGFYLCAWSVGIGGQPMNTEAFFGQGTRLTVV.

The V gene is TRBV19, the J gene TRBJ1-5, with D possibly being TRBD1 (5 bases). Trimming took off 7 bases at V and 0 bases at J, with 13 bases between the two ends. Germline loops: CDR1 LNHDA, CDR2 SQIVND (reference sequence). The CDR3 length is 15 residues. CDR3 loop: CASKHGGDSNQPQHF. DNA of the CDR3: TGTGCCAGTAAGCATGGGGGGGATAGCAATCAGCCCCAGCATTTT. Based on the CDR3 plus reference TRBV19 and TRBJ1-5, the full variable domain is DGGITQSPKYLFRKEGQNVTLSCEQNLNHDAMYWYRQDPGQGLRLIYYSQIVNDFQKGDIAEGYSVSREKKESFPLTVTSAQKNPTAFYLCASKHGGDSNQPQHFGDGTRLSIL.

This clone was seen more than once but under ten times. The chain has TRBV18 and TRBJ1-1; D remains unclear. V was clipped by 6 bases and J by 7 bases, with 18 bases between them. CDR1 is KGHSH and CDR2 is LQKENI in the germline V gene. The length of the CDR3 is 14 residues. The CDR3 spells CASSLPPERSEAFF. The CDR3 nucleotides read TGTGCCAGCTCCCTGCCTCCGGAGAGGAGTGAAGCTTTCTTT.

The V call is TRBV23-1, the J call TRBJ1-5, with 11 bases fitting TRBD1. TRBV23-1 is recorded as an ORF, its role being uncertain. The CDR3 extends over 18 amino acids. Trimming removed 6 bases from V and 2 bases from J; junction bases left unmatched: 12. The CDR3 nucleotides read TGCGCCAGCAGGCGAATCGGACAGGGGGCATACGGCAATCAGCCCCAGCATTTT. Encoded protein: CASRRIGQGAYGNQPQHF.

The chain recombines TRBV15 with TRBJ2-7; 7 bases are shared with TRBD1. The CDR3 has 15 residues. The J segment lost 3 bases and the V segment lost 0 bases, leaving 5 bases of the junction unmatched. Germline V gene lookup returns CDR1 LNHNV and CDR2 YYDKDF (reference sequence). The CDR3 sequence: CATSRDRGYGYEQYF. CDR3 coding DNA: TGTGCCACCAGCAGAGACAGGGGGTACGGCTACGAGCAGTACTTC. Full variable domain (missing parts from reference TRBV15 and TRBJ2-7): DAMVIQNPRYQVTQFGKPVTLSCSQTLNHNVMYWYQQKSSQAPKLLFHYYDKDFNNEADTPDNFQSRRPNTSFCFLDIRSPGLGDTAMYLCATSRDRGYGYEQYFGPGTRLTVT.

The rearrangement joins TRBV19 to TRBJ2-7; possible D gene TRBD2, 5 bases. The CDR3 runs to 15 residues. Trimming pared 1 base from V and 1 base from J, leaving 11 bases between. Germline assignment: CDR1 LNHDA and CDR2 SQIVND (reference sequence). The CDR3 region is CASSIATSGSYEQYF. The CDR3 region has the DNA TGTGCCAGTAGTATAGCCACTAGTGGGTCCTACGAGCAGTACTTC. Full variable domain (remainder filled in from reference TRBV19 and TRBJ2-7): DGGITQSPKYLFRKEGQNVTLSCEQNLNHDAMYWYRQDPGQGLRLIYYSQIVNDFQKGDIAEGYSVSREKKESFPLTVTSAQKNPTAFYLCASSIATSGSYEQYFGPGTRLTVT.

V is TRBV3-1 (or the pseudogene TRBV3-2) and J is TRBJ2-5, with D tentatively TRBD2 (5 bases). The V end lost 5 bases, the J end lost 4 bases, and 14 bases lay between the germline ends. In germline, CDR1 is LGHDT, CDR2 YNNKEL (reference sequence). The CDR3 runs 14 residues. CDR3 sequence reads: CASSSLGVGETQYF. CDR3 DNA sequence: TGTGCCAGCAGCTCCCTCGGGGTTGGAGAGACCCAGTACTTC.

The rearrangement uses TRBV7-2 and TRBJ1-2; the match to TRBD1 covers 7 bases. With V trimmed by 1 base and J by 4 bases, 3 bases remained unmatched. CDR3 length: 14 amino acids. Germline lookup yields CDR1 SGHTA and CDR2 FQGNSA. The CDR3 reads CASSLGQGPYGYTF. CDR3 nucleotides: TGTGCCAGCAGCTTAGGACAGGGCCCCTATGGCTACACCTTC.

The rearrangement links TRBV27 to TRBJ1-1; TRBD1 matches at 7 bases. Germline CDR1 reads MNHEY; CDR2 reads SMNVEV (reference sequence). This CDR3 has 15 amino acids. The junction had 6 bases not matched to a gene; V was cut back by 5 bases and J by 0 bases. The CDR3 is CASSRDRGMNTEAFF. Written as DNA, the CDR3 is TGTGCCAGCAGTAGGGACAGAGGAATGAACACTGAAGCTTTCTTT.